This T cell receptor (beta chain) was identified in a study of shared clonotypes between healthy human individuals. The CDR3 has 21 amino acids. The method was immunoSEQ multiplex PCR; TCRdb's version includes in-frame clones alone and lacks a portion of them. The sample contains hundreds of thousands of clones, roughly four fifths of which appear only once. The TCR was taken from a woman aged 35 to 49 in good health. Some clones in this sample may be carry-over from other donors' samples. The chain uses TRBV21-1 and TRBJ2-2. TRBV21-1 is a pseudogene. Sequencing input: PBMCs. CDR3 region: CASSKTAGCSRTPDCTGELFF. In DNA form, the CDR3 reads TGTGCCAGCAGCAAAACGGCTGGTTGCAGCCGAACACCGGATTGCACCGGGGAGCTGTTTTTT.